This entry concerns a single T cell receptor beta chain. This CDR3 region has 13 residues. Germline V gene data show CDR1 as LNHDA and CDR2 as SQIVND (reference sequence). V gave up 5 bases and J gave up 6 bases; unmatched junction bases: 2. Unique molecular identifiers were incorporated during preparation of the TCRbeta library. TCRdb reanalysed the PCR reads using MiXCR and keeps one entry per CDR3 protein. The sample holds a few hundred thousand distinct CDR3 sequences; 43% are singletons and the top ten take under 30%. The sample is drawn from a study of T-cell reconstitution after alpha-beta-depleted transplantation in children.

The specimen comprised PBMCs, sampled before TCRalphabeta/CD19-depleted stem cell transplant. The TCR sequence derives from a girl aged 2 to 10 with aplastic anemia, due to receive a stem cell transplant. This chain uses TRBV19 with TRBJ2-1, with 9 bases matching TRBD2. The CDR3 DNA reads TGTGCCAGTAGTGCGGGAGGGCCCAATGAGCAGTTCTTC. Its translation: CASSAGGPNEQFF.